This T cell receptor (beta chain) was captured by sequencing in a study of cytomegalovirus exposure and HLA in healthy donors. The CDR3 extends over 15 amino acids. The junction had 6 bases not matched to a gene; V was cut back by 5 bases and J by 2 bases. Germline-derived CDR1 and CDR2 are WNHNN and SYGVQD (reference sequence). In the PCR, 60 Vbeta and 13 Jbeta primers were used. The data were produced by immunoSEQ multiplex PCR, yet TCRdb's version contains in-frame clones alone and is incomplete. The repertoire holds 210,000 or so clones, with less than 85% as singletons. The clonotype originates from a man aged 18-30 years in good health and CMV-seronegative. The V and J genes are TRBV10-1 and TRBJ1-2, with TRBD1 matching 9 bases. The sample consisted of PBMCs. CDR3 loop: CASSLPGQGNYGYTF. The CDR3 DNA reads TGCGCCAGCAGTTTACCGGGACAGGGAAACTATGGCTACACCTTC.